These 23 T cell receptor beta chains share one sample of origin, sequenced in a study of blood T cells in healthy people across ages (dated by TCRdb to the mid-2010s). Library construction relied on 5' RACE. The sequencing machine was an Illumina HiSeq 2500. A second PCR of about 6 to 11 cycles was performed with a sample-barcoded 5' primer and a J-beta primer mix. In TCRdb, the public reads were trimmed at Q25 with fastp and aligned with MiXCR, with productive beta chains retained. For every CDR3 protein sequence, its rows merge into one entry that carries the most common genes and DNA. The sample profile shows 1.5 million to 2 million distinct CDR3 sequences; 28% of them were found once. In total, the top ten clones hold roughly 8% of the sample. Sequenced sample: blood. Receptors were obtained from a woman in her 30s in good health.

Here the CDR3 DNA reads TGTGCCATCAGTGGGGACAGGGGCTACGAGCAGTACTTC. Translated, it gives CAISGDRGYEQYF. The V and J genes are TRBV10-3 and TRBJ2-7, with TRBD1 matching over 10 bases. CDR3 length: 13 residues. Germline V CDR1 and CDR2: ENHRY, SYGVKD. V lost 4 bases to trimming and J lost 3 bases; unmatched junction nucleotides: 0.

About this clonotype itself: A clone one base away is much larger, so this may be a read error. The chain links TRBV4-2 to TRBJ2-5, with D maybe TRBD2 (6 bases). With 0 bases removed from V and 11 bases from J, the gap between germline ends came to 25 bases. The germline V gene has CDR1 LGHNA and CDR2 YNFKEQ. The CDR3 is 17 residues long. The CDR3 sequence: CASSQDRRDSLGNEQYF. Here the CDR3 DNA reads TGTGCCAGCAGCCAAGACCGTCGGGACTCCCTGGGGAATGAGCAGTACTTC.

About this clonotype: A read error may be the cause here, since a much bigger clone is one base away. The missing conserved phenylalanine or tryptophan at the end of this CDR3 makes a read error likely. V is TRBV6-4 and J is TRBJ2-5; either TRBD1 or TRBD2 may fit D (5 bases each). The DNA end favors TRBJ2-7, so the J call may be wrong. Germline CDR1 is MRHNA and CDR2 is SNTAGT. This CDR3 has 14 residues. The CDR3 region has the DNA TGTGCCAGCAGTCCACCTCAGGGAGAGAGCGAGCAGTACTGC. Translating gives CASSPPQGESEQYC.

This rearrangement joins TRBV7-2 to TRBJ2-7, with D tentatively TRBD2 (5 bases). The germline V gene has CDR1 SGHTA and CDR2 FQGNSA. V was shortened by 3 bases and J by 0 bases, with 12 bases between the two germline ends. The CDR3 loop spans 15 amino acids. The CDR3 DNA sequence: TGTGCCAGCAGCTTCCAGCGGACGATCTCCTACGAGCAGTACTTC. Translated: CASSFQRTISYEQYF.

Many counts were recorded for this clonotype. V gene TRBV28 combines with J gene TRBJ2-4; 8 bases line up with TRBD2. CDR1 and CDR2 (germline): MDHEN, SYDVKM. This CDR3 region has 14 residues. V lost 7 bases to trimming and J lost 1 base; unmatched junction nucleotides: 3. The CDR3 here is CASTGRGAKNIQYF. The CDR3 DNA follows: TGTGCCAGCACCGGGAGGGGGGCCAAAAACATTCAGTACTTC.

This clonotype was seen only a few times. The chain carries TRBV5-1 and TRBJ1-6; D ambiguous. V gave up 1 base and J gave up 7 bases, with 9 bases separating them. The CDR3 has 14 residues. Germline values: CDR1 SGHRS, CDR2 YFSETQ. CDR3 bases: TGCGCCAGCAGCTTGTCAGGAGCCAATTCACCCCTCCACTTT. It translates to CASSLSGANSPLHF.

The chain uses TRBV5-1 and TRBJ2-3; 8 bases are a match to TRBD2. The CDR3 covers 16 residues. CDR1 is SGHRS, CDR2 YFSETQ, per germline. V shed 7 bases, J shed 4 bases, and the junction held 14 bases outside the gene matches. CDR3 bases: TGCGCCAGCGGCCAGCGGGGGCCTCCGGCACCAGATACGCAGTATTTT. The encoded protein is CASGQRGPPAPDTQYF.

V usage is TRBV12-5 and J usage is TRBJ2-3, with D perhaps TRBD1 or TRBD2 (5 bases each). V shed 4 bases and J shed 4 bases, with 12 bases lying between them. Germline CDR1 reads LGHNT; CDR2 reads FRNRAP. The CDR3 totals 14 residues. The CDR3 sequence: CASGSGTLSDTQYF. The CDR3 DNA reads TGTGCTAGTGGTTCCGGGACCTTATCAGATACGCAGTATTTT.

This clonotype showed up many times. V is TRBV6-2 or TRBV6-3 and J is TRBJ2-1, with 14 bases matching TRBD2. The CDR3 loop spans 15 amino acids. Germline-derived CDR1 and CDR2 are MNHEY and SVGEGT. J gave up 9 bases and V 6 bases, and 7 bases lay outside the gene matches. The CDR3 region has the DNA TGTGCCAGCAGGCTGGGACTAGCGGGAGTGGGTGAGCAGTTCTTC. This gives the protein CASRLGLAGVGEQFF.

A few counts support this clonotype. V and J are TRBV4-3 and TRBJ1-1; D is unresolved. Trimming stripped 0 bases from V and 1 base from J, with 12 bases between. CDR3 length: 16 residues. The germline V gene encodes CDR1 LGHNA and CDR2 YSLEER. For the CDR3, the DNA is TGCGCCAGCAGCCAAGAACTGTCCAGTACGAACACTGAAGCTTTCTTT. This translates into CASSQELSSTNTEAFF.

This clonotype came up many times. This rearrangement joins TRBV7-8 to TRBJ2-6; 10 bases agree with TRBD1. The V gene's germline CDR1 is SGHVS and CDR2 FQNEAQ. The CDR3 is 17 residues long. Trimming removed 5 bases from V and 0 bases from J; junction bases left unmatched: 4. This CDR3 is CASSQGQGSSGANVLTF. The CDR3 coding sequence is TGTGCCAGCAGCCAGGGACAGGGGAGCTCTGGGGCCAACGTCCTGACTTTC.

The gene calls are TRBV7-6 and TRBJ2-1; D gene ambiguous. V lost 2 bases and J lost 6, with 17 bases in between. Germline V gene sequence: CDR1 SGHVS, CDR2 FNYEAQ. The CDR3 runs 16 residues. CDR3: CASSLRSPATSNEQFF. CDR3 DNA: TGTGCCAGCAGCTTACGATCGCCTGCTACAAGCAATGAGCAGTTCTTC.

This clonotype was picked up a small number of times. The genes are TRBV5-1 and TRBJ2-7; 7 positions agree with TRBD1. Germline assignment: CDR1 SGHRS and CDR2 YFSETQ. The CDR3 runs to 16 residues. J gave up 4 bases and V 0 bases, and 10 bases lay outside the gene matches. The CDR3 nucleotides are TGCGCCAGCAGCTTGGCGGGACAGACTTCGCTATACGAGCAGTACTTC. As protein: CASSLAGQTSLYEQYF.

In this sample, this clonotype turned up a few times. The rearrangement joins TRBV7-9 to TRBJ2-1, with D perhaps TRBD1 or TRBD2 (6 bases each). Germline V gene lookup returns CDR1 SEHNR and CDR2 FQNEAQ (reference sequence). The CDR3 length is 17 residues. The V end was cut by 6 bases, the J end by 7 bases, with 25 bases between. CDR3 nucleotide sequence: TGTGCCAGCAGACAAGCCCTCGGGACACTTGGAGGGAATGAGCAGTTCTTC. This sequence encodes CASRQALGTLGGNEQFF.

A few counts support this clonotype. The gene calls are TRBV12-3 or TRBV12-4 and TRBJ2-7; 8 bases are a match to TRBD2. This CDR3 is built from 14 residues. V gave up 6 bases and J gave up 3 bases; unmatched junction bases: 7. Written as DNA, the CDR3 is TGTGCCAGCAGCTCAAGCGGGAGTGTCTACGAGCAGTACTTC. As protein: CASSSSGSVYEQYF.

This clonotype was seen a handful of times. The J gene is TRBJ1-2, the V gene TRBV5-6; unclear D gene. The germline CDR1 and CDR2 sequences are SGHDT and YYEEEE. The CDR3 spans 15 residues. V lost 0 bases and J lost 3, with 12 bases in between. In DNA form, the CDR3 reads TGTGCCAGCAGCTTGGAGGCCAGCTCGGACTATGGCTACACCTTC. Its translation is CASSLEASSDYGYTF.

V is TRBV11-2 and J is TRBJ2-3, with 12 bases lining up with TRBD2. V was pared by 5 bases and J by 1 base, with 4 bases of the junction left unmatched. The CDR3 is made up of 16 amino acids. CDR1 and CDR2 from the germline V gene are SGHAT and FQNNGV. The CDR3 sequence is CASSTTSGGRTDTQYF. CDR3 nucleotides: TGTGCCAGCAGCACAACTAGCGGGGGGCGCACAGATACGCAGTATTTT.

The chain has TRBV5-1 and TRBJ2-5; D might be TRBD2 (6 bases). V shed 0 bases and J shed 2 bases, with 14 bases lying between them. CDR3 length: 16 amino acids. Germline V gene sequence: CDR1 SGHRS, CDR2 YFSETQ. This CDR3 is CASSLGPAGSQETQYF. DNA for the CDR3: TGCGCCAGCAGCTTGGGGCCCGCGGGGAGTCAAGAGACCCAGTACTTC.

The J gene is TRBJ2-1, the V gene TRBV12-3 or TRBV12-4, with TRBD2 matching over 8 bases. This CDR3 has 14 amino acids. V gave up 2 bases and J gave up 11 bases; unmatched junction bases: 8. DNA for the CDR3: TGTGCCAGCAGTTTATCGGGGGGGCCGGTTAAGCAGTTCTTC. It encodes CASSLSGGPVKQFF.

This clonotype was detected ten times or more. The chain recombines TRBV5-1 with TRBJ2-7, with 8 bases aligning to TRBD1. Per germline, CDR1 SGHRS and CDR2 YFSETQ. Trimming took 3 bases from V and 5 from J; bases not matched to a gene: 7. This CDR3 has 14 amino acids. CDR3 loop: CASSSRQGRNEQYF. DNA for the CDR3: TGCGCCAGCAGCTCCCGACAGGGGAGGAACGAGCAGTACTTC.

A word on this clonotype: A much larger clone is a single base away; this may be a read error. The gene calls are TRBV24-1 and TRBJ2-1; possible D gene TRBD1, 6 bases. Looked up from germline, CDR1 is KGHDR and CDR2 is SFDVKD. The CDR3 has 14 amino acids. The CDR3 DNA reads TGTGCCACCCGGAGTTGGGGGCGCGACAATGAGGAGTTCTTC. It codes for CATRSWGRDNEEFF.

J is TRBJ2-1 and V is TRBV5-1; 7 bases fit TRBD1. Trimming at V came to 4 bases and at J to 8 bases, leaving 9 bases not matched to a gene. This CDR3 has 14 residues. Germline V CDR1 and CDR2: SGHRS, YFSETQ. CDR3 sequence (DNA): TGCGCCAGCAGCGTAGACAGGGTTAACTATGAGCAGTTCTTC. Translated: CASSVDRVNYEQFF.

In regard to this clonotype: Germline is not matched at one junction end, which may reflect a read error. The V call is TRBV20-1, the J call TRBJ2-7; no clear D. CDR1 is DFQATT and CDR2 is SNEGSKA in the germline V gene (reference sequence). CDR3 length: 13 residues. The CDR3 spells CSARESATYEQYF. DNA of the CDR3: TGCAGTGCCAGAGAATCAGCTACCTACGAGCAGTACTTC.